Below, 20 T cell receptor beta chains from the same sample are listed, as sequenced in a study of Graves' ophthalmopathy and Graves' hyperthyroidism. RNA transcripts provided the template for amplifying TCR beta CDR3 regions. Investigators did first-round RT-PCR with HTBI primers, then second-round multiplex PCR. TCRdb fed the multiplex PCR reads into MiXCR, producing one record per CDR3 protein. The repertoire has some 250,000 distinct CDR3 sequences, around 50% of them found once; the top ten carry more than 45%. The sample taken for sequencing was peripheral blood. These receptors originate from an adult man with Graves' ophthalmopathy.

The V call is TRBV25-1, the J call TRBJ1-5; D not resolved. The CDR3 loop spans 15 amino acids. Germline V CDR1 and CDR2: MGHDK, SYGVNS. V lost 5 bases and J 0 bases, leaving 11 bases between the germline ends. The DNA of the CDR3 is TGTGCCAGCAGTTTATCAGCGTATAGCAATCAGCCCCAGCATTTT. Translated, it gives CASSLSAYSNQPQHF.

On this clonotype itself: A much larger clone is a single base away; this may be a read error. The CDR3 DNA is TGTGTCAGCAGAATGGGAACGGAGACCCAGTACTTC. Protein: CVSRMGTETQYF. The chain links TRBV2 to TRBJ2-5; D unresolved. The CDR3 has 12 residues. Germline CDR1 and CDR2: SNHLY and FYNNEI.

This clonotype occurred a few times. The chain uses TRBV11-2 and TRBJ2-5; 7 bases map to TRBD2. Trimming took 5 bases from V and 4 from J; bases not matched to a gene: 10. Germline V gives CDR1 SGHAT, CDR2 FQNNGV. This CDR3 is built from 15 residues. CDR3 region: CASSIRGRGAETQYF. The CDR3 DNA reads TGTGCCAGCAGCATCCGCGGGAGAGGGGCAGAGACCCAGTACTTC.

The chain employs TRBV27 and TRBJ1-5; D unresolved. The V gene's germline CDR1 is MNHEY and CDR2 SMNVEV (reference sequence). Trimming pared 5 bases from V and 6 bases from J, leaving 14 bases between. CDR3 length equals 14 residues. Written as DNA, the CDR3 is TGTGCCAGCAGTGAAGGAAGCGGCGTTCAGCCCCAGCATTTT. Translation gives CASSEGSGVQPQHF.

As for this clonotype: One end of the junction does not line up with germline, which may come from a read error. The chain couples TRBV9 to TRBJ1-1, with 7 bases identical to TRBD1. The CDR3 sequence is 15 residues long. Germline-derived CDR1 and CDR2 are SGDLS and YYNGEE. CDR3 residues: CASSQTGQRNTEAFF. CDR3 sequence (DNA): TGCGCCAGCAGCCAAACGGGACAGCGAAACACTGAAGCTTTCTTT. Full variable domain (rest looked up from reference TRBV9 and TRBJ1-1): DSGVTQTPKHLITATGQRVTLRCSPRSGDLSVYWYQQSLDQGLQFLIQYYNGEERAKGNILERFSAQQFPDLHSELNLSSLELGDSALYFCASSQTGQRNTEAFFGQGTRLTVV.

This clonotype showed up just a few times. J is TRBJ2-7 and V is TRBV10-3; possible D gene TRBD1, 6 bases. The CDR3 runs to 15 residues. Trimming left V 5 bases short and J 7 bases short, with 21 bases between. The germline gives CDR1 ENHRY, CDR2 SYGVKD. CDR3 sequence (DNA): TGTGCCATCAGTTCTTCTTCCGGACAGTCGTGGGAGCAGTACTTC. Protein: CAISSSSGQSWEQYF.

This clonotype was seen a handful of times. The V gene is TRBV7-2, the J gene TRBJ2-2; D is unclear. V lost 5 bases and J lost 3, with 7 bases in between. Germline CDR1 reads SGHTA; CDR2 reads FQGNSA. The CDR3 consists of 13 residues. CDR3 amino acids: CASSLDYTGELFF. DNA of the CDR3: TGTGCCAGCAGCCTGGATTACACCGGGGAGCTGTTTTTT.

The V call is TRBV4-1, the J call TRBJ1-6; D uncertain. CDR1 is MGHRA, CDR2 YSYEKL, per germline. V lost 0 bases and J lost 9, with 9 bases in between. The CDR3 sequence is 14 residues long. CDR3 in DNA: TGCGCCAGCAGCCAAGATCAGGAGGGTTCACCCCTCCACTTT. It specifies CASSQDQEGSPLHF.

This chain connects TRBV19 to TRBJ1-2; D not resolved. Trimming removed 7 bases at V and 1 base at J, with 10 bases between. Germline V gene data show CDR1 as LNHDA and CDR2 as SQIVND (reference sequence). CDR3 length: 13 amino acids. The CDR3 is CASTAINNYGYTF. In DNA, the CDR3 is TGTGCCAGTACGGCCATCAATAACTATGGCTACACCTTC. Based on the CDR3 plus reference TRBV19 and TRBJ1-2, the full variable domain is DGGITQSPKYLFRKEGQNVTLSCEQNLNHDAMYWYRQDPGQGLRLIYYSQIVNDFQKGDIAEGYSVSREKKESFPLTVTSAQKNPTAFYLCASTAINNYGYTFGSGTRLTVV.

This clonotype was counted between two and nine times. The rearrangement links TRBV9 to TRBJ1-6; a possible D gene is TRBD1 (5 bases). The germline V gene encodes CDR1 SGDLS and CDR2 YYNGEE. Trimming stripped 4 bases from V and 4 bases from J, with 15 bases between. The CDR3 consists of 16 residues. CDR3 DNA sequence: TGTGCCAGCAGCTGGGCCACAGGAGCGTATAATTCACCCCTCCACTTT. It specifies CASSWATGAYNSPLHF.

This clonotype has just one count. V is TRBV10-3 and J is TRBJ2-7; D possibly corresponds to TRBD2 (6 bases). CDR1 and CDR2 (germline): ENHRY, SYGVKD. This CDR3 is 13 amino acids long. Trimming left V 11 bases short and J 0 bases short, with 14 bases between. For the CDR3, the DNA is TGTGCCTGGAGTGGACTATACTCCTACGAGCAGTACTTC. Its translation: CAWSGLYSYEQYF.

V and J are TRBV10-3 and TRBJ2-5, with TRBD1 matching over 9 bases. V gave up 10 bases and J gave up 5 bases; unmatched junction bases: 14. From germline, CDR1 is ENHRY and CDR2 SYGVKD. CDR3 length equals 15 residues. The CDR3 reads CASSQGTGTHETQYF. The CDR3 DNA sequence: TGTGCCAGCAGCCAGGGGACAGGGACCCACGAGACCCAGTACTTC.

The chain joins TRBV19 to TRBJ1-5, with D tentatively TRBD1 (5 bases). The CDR3 runs to 17 residues. Trimming took off 5 bases at V and 3 bases at J, with 20 bases between the two ends. From germline, CDR1 is LNHDA and CDR2 SQIVND (reference sequence). The CDR3 DNA reads TGTGCCAGTAGTTCTTCCCGGGGCCCATACGCCAATCAGCCCCAGCATTTT. It encodes CASSSSRGPYANQPQHF.

The CDR3 DNA reads as TGTGCCAGCAGCACATCGGGACAGCCCTACGAGCAGTACTTC. Protein product: CASSTSGQPYEQYF. The chain employs TRBV5-6 and TRBJ2-7; 7 positions agree with TRBD1. The J segment lost 2 bases and the V segment lost 4 bases, leaving 6 bases of the junction unmatched. CDR3 length equals 14 residues. CDR1 is SGHDT and CDR2 is YYEEEE in the germline V gene.

J is TRBJ1-2 and V is TRBV6-5, with TRBD1 as a possible D gene (6 bases). Germline CDR1 MNHEY, CDR2 SVGAGI. Trimming stripped 3 bases from V and 0 bases from J, with 14 bases between. CDR3 length equals 16 residues. The DNA of the CDR3 is TGTGCCAGCAGTTATCCGGACAGCTACGCTAACTATGGCTACACCTTC. It translates to CASSYPDSYANYGYTF.

This clonotype was observed many times. This chain links TRBV15 with TRBJ2-6; D gene unclear. The germline gives CDR1 LNHNV, CDR2 YYDKDF (reference sequence). The V gene lost 2 bases and the J gene lost 4 bases, with 6 bases spanning the gap. This CDR3 region has 14 residues. CDR3 sequence: CATSRKSGANVLTF. CDR3 DNA: TGTGCCACCAGCAGAAAGAGCGGGGCCAACGTCCTGACTTTC.

CDR3 protein: CASSVQGWGVNTEAFF. The CDR3 nucleotides read TGTGCCAGCAGCGTTCAGGGTTGGGGAGTGAACACTGAAGCTTTCTTT. The chain joins TRBV7-9 to TRBJ1-1; a possible D gene is TRBD1 (5 bases). V dropped 5 bases and J dropped 0 bases, with 16 bases sitting between them. The CDR3 sequence is 16 residues long. Germline V gene lookup returns CDR1 SEHNR and CDR2 FQNEAQ (reference sequence).

This chain uses TRBV5-1 with TRBJ2-5; 10 bases fit TRBD2. Germline V gene lookup returns CDR1 SGHRS and CDR2 YFSETQ. The CDR3 is made up of 15 amino acids. Losses at the gene ends were 0 bases for V and 5 bases for J; bases not matched to a gene: 4. CDR3 sequence (DNA): TGCGCCAGCAGCTTGGCGCTAGCGGGAGTGGAGACCCAGTACTTC. Translation gives CASSLALAGVETQYF.

V gene TRBV29-1 combines with J gene TRBJ2-5, with 7 bases matching TRBD2. Germline CDR1 reads SQVTM; CDR2 reads ANQGSEA. This CDR3 has 17 residues. J lost 5 bases, V lost 5 bases, and 20 bases had no gene match. The CDR3 region is CSVIAPRLGLGGETQYF. The DNA for the CDR3 is TGCAGCGTTATAGCCCCCCGGCTCGGGCTGGGAGGGGAGACCCAGTACTTC.

The genes are TRBV15 and TRBJ2-3; D gene unclear. Germline V gene sequence: CDR1 LNHNV, CDR2 YYDKDF (reference sequence). The CDR3 loop spans 14 amino acids. V shed 0 bases and J shed 1 base, with 5 bases lying between them. CDR3 nucleotides: TGTGCCACCAGCAGAGACGGAGGCACAGATACGCAGTATTTT. Translated, it gives CATSRDGGTDTQYF.